This TCR beta chain was identified during a study of T cell responses to AZD1222 COVID-19 vaccine. TCRdb's copy holds only in-frame clones and misses some; the assay was immunoSEQ multiplex PCR. The sample yields around 100,000 clones, around 87% seen once. There are 15 residues in the CDR3. CDR1 is MNHEY and CDR2 is SMNVEV in the germline V gene (reference sequence). Trimming left V 6 bases short and J 2 bases short, with 15 bases between. Notes on this clone: Its specificity is unknown.

Regarding the study as a whole: Among vaccine-associated CD4 TCRs, coverage spanned spike, with dominance at 160-218 and 743-854.

This TCR derives from an adult in good health. The genes are TRBV27 and TRBJ2-3; D may be TRBD1 (6 bases). This material consisted of peripheral blood, taken on day 0 of MenACWY control vaccination. The CDR3 DNA follows: TGTGCCAGCAGCTACTACCAGGGGAACACAGATACGCAGTATTTT. It yields the protein CASSYYQGNTDTQYF.